These T cell receptor beta chains were read from a single sample in a study of response to subunit inactivated influenza vaccine. MiXCR was run by TCRdb on the RT-PCR reads, yielding one entry per CDR3 protein. The sample records 590,000 or so distinct CDR3 sequences, about 14% being singletons. The input for sequencing was PBMCs from blood, taken 14 days before vaccination. Source of these receptors: a middle-aged man who received an inactivated influenza vaccine. The CDR3 runs from the conserved cysteine through the conserved F or W. The D gene is left open where the match is weak. Expanded clones get a size class; other rows say once, few or many, or leave the size out.

V gene	clone size	J gene	D gene	CDR3 protein	CDR3 DNA
TRBV28	NA	TRBJ2-5	NA	CASSPSGDSQETQYF	TGTGCCAGCAGCCCCAGCGGGGACAGCCAAGAGACCCAGTACTTC
TRBV11-2	few	TRBJ1-1	NA	CASSPTAEKAFF	TGTGCCAGCAGCCCGACGGCTGAAAAAGCTTTCTTT
TRBV7-9	NA	TRBJ2-5	TRBD2	CASSTLALQETQYF	TGTGCCAGCAGCACACTAGCGTTACAAGAGACCCAGTACTTC
TRBV14	few	TRBJ2-1	TRBD2	CASSPLVVAGRNEQFF	TGTGCCAGCAGCCCGTTAGTGGTAGCGGGACGGAATGAGCAGTTCTTC
TRBV5-5	NA	TRBJ2-1	NA	CASSLLEIEQFF	TGTGCCAGCAGCTTGCTTGAAATTGAGCAGTTCTTC
TRBV4-1	few	TRBJ2-4	NA	CASSQPATVAKNIQYF	TGCGCCAGCAGCCAACCCGCGACAGTAGCCAAAAACATTCAGTACTTC
TRBV7-2	NA	TRBJ1-4	TRBD1	CASSRWTGPNEKLFF	TGTGCCAGCAGCCGGTGGACAGGGCCTAATGAAAAACTGTTTTTT
TRBV6-4	NA	TRBJ1-3	TRBD1	CASRGDRDSGNTIYF	TGTGCCAGCAGGGGGGACAGGGACTCTGGAAACACCATATATTTT
TRBV6-1	few	TRBJ1-1	NA	CASSVLLNTEAFF	TGTGCCAGCAGCGTACTATTGAACACTGAAGCTTTCTTT
TRBV3-1	few	TRBJ1-1	TRBD1	CASSAQGVGTEAFF	TGTGCCAGCAGCGCACAGGGGGTCGGGACTGAAGCTTTCTTT
TRBV20-1	many	TRBJ2-7	TRBD1	CSARDRAGTGVYEQYF	TGCAGTGCTAGAGACCGGGCCGGGACAGGGGTATACGAGCAGTACTTC
TRBV12-3/TRBV12-4	few	TRBJ2-1	TRBD2	CASSFYGGGTYNEQFF	TGTGCCAGCAGTTTTTACGGCGGGGGGACCTACAATGAGCAGTTCTTC
TRBV6-2/TRBV6-3	many	TRBJ2-3	TRBD1	CASSPRDRVTDTQYF	TGTGCCAGCAGTCCGCGGGACAGGGTGACAGATACGCAGTATTTT
TRBV12-3/TRBV12-4	NA	TRBJ2-3	NA	CASSLNRVDTQYF	TGTGCCAGCAGTTTGAACAGGGTAGATACGCAGTATTTT
TRBV6-5	many	TRBJ2-5	TRBD1	CASSYPGQGQETQYF	TGTGCCAGCAGTTACCCCGGACAGGGGCAAGAGACCCAGTACTTC
TRBV5-5	many	TRBJ2-7	NA	CASSLVYLTSRGYEQYF	TGTGCCAGCAGCTTGGTTTATCTGACCTCCAGAGGCTACGAGCAGTACTTC
TRBV21-1	NA	TRBJ1-6	NA	CASSKVQARGGMRGDWVLHF	TGTGCCAGCAGCAAAGTACAGGCCCGTGGGGGGATGCGGGGAGATTGGGTCCTCCACTTT
TRBV6-2/TRBV6-3	few	TRBJ2-7	NA	CASSYSILRQGFSEQYF	TGTGCCAGCAGTTACTCGATTTTGCGCCAGGGATTCTCCGAGCAGTACTTC
TRBV15	NA	TRBJ2-2	NA	CATSTNPRASGGELFF	TGTGCCACCAGCACAAACCCCAGGGCTTCGGGCGGGGAGCTGTTTTTT
TRBV9	few	TRBJ2-2	TRBD2	CASSGAGGFTGELFF	TGTGCCAGCAGCGGAGCGGGAGGGTTCACCGGGGAGCTGTTTTTT
TRBV10-3	many	TRBJ2-7	TRBD1	CAISVDRGLYEQYF	TGTGCCATCAGTGTTGACAGGGGGCTGTACGAGCAGTACTTC
TRBV7-2	few	TRBJ2-5	TRBD2	CASSRRGGKETQYF	TGTGCCAGCAGTCGTCGGGGGGGCAAAGAGACCCAGTACTTC
TRBV29-1	NA	TRBJ1-2	NA	CSANQGRGYTF	TGCAGCGCCAATCAGGGCCGGGGCTACACCTTC
TRBV20-1	NA	TRBJ2-4	TRBD2	CSARAGSSGRVGIQYF	TGCAGTGCTAGAGCTGGATCTAGCGGGAGGGTCGGCATTCAGTACTTC
TRBV28	few	TRBJ2-1	TRBD2	CASSLLVAGGNEQFF	TGTGCCAGCAGTTTATTGGTAGCGGGGGGCAATGAGCAGTTCTTC
TRBV12-3/TRBV12-4	many	TRBJ1-2	NA	CASSSGTSGYTF	TGTGCCAGCAGTTCGGGGACGAGTGGCTACACCTTC
TRBV6-5	NA	TRBJ2-3	NA	CASSYNPGTPPDTQYF	TGTGCCAGCAGTTACAATCCCGGGACCCCGCCAGATACGCAGTATTTT
TRBV28	many	TRBJ2-1	NA	CASSNLAYEQFF	TGTGCCAGCAGCAATCTAGCGTATGAGCAGTTCTTC
TRBV11-3	NA	TRBJ2-7	TRBD2	CASSWGLGYEQYF	TGTGCCAGCAGCTGGGGACTAGGCTACGAGCAGTACTTC
TRBV7-2	NA	TRBJ2-3	NA	CASSLVAGGVGNTQYF	TGTGCCAGCAGCTTAGTTGCAGGGGGGGTTGGGAATACGCAGTATTTT
TRBV20-1	NA	TRBJ2-3	NA	CGANRGQGPDTQYF	TGCGGCGCGAACCGCGGTCAGGGTCCAGATACGCAGTATTTT
TRBV5-1	few	TRBJ2-1	TRBD2	CASSPRTSGSRNEQFF	TGCGCCAGCAGCCCAAGGACTAGCGGGAGTCGGAATGAGCAGTTCTTC
TRBV7-2	few	TRBJ2-1	NA	CASSPSTAGTYNEQFF	TGTGCCAGCAGCCCTAGCACGGCGGGAACCTACAATGAGCAGTTCTTC
TRBV4-3	many	TRBJ2-2	NA	CASSQDLDSHTGELFF	TGCGCCAGCAGCCAAGATCTTGACAGCCACACCGGGGAGCTGTTTTTT
TRBV7-2	NA	TRBJ2-3	NA	CASSPKRKDTQYF	TGTGCCAGCAGCCCCAAGCGTAAAGATACGCAGTATTTT
TRBV21-1	few	TRBJ2-3	NA	CASSKAGGWGSSTDTQYF	TGTGCCAGCAGCAAAGCTGGTGGATGGGGCTCTAGCACAGATACGCAGTATTTT
TRBV13	NA	TRBJ2-7	TRBD2	CASSPPTSGGSYEQYF	TGTGCCAGCAGCCCACCAACTAGCGGGGGTTCCTACGAGCAGTACTTC
TRBV5-1	NA	TRBJ2-7	NA	CASSLRSGPIDEQYF	TGCGCCAGCAGCTTGAGAAGTGGCCCCATCGACGAGCAGTACTTC
TRBV10-3	few	TRBJ2-2	TRBD1	CAISRTGSDTGELFF	TGTGCCATCAGTAGGACAGGGTCAGACACCGGGGAGCTGTTTTTT
TRBV9	NA	TRBJ1-2	TRBD1	CASTPGGQGYGYTF	TGTGCCAGCACCCCCGGGGGACAGGGCTATGGCTACACCTTC
TRBV4-3	few	TRBJ2-3	TRBD2	CASSQDIRGRPDTQYF	TGCGCCAGCAGCCAAGATATTCGCGGGAGGCCAGATACGCAGTATTTT
TRBV13	NA	TRBJ1-5	NA	CASSSNSGGPQHF	TGTGCCAGCAGCTCCAACAGTGGGGGGCCCCAGCATTTT
TRBV28	NA	TRBJ2-5	NA	CASSLSPSYLETQYF	TGTGCCAGCAGTTTATCCCCCAGCTATCTGGAGACCCAGTACTTC
TRBV7-9	NA	TRBJ2-1	NA	CASSNGANNEQFF	TGTGCCAGCAGCAACGGGGCCAACAATGAGCAGTTCTTC
TRBV24-1	NA	TRBJ1-2	NA	CATSDFGEEDGYTF	TGTGCCACCAGTGATTTTGGGGAAGAAGATGGCTACACCTTC
TRBV5-1	few	TRBJ2-3	NA	CASSLASGGPSTDTQYF	TGCGCCAGCAGCTTGGCGAGCGGCGGCCCTAGCACAGATACGCAGTATTTT
TRBV12-3/TRBV12-4	NA	TRBJ2-7	NA	CGSSLAVVGGGEQYF	TGTGGCAGCAGTTTAGCGGTAGTAGGGGGCGGCGAGCAGTACTTC
TRBV12-3/TRBV12-4	few	TRBJ2-7	TRBD2	CASSPGLAGGTYEQYF	TGTGCCAGCAGCCCCGGACTAGCGGGGGGGACCTACGAGCAGTACTTC
TRBV19	few	TRBJ2-1	NA	CASSIAGSSYNEQFF	TGTGCCAGTAGTATAGCAGGGAGCTCCTACAATGAGCAGTTCTTC
TRBV12-3/TRBV12-4	few	TRBJ2-7	NA	CASSPHGTYYEQYF	TGTGCCAGCAGTCCCCATGGGACCTACTACGAGCAGTACTTC
TRBV4-3	NA	TRBJ2-7	NA	CASSHAGGSREQYF	TGCGCCAGCAGCCACGCCGGGGGTTCGCGTGAGCAGTACTTC
TRBV28	many	TRBJ2-5	TRBD1	CASRTTGTGSLVGETQYF	TGTGCCAGCAGGACCACCGGGACAGGGAGTTTGGTGGGAGAGACCCAGTACTTC
TRBV6-1	NA	TRBJ2-3	TRBD2	CASSVGTSVDTQYF	TGTGCCAGCAGTGTAGGGACTAGCGTTGATACGCAGTATTTT